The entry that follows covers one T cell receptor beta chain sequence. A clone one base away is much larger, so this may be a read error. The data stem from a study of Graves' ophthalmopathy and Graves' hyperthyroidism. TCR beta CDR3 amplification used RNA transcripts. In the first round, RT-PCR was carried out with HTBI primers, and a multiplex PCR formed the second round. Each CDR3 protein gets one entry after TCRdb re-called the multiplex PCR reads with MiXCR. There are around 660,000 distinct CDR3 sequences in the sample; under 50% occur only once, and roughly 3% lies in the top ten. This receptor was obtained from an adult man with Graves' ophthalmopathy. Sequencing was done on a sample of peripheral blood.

The CDR3 protein is CASSQVGQDFNQPQHF. The DNA for the CDR3 is TGTGCCAGTAGTCAGGTAGGGCAGGACTTCAATCAGCCCCAGCATTTT. V usage is TRBV19 and J usage is TRBJ1-5; D call uncertain. The ends were cut back, 5 bases at V and 3 bases at J, with 17 bases in the middle. This CDR3 contains 16 residues. Germline V gene lookup returns CDR1 LNHDA and CDR2 SQIVND (reference sequence).